This T cell receptor beta chain was sequenced in a study of blood T cells in healthy people across ages. Study-wide findings and caveats: Significant beta diversity loss was already apparent by age about 42, declining roughly linearly.

Per germline, CDR1 SGHVS and CDR2 FNYEAQ. This CDR3 comprises 18 residues. Trimming removed 0 bases at V and 5 bases at J, with 20 bases between. It was with a sample-barcoded 5' primer and a J-beta primer mix that a second PCR of roughly 6 to 12 cycles was run. TCRdb itself ran the 5' RACE reads through MiXCR, one entry per CDR3 protein. The sample has 1 million or so distinct CDR3 sequences; almost 25% are singletons. The amount of total RNA extracted per sample was at least 5.5 micrograms. As regards this clonotype: Antigen specificity is unknown.

The data also belong to a second study, concerning T cells of mothers and their children. That work states: Donation came from a few healthy Caucasian mothers together with their six children. Unrelated mother-child pairs always had slightly, but never significantly, lower normalized overlap than related pairs.

The rearrangement uses TRBV7-6 and TRBJ2-1, with a possible D match to TRBD2 (6 bases). This clonotype was sampled from a girl aged 2 to 10 in good health. The material sequenced was blood. The CDR3 region is CASSLAGPRSGLHNEQFF. The CDR3, as DNA: TGTGCCAGCAGCTTAGCAGGTCCAAGGAGCGGGCTCCACAATGAGCAGTTCTTC.